This T cell receptor (beta chain) originates from a study of blood T cell repertoires in COVID-19. Study summary: Researchers got acute and convalescent COVID-19 samples from the United States, Italy and Spain.

The ends lost 2 bases at V and 6 bases at J; junction bases unmatched: 11. This CDR3 comprises 17 residues. The V gene's germline CDR1 is MGHRA and CDR2 YSYEKL. In the source study's methods: For nucleated cells, counts were estimated from reference gene primer amplification. Produced via immunoSEQ multiplex PCR; TCRdb's table is partial and in-frame only. The V and J calls and clone size were taken over from that table, and D and trimming were inferred from the DNA. The sample lists about 150,000 clones, roughly four fifths occurring once. Sequenced: peripheral blood. The receptor was isolated from a human donor with acute or convalescent COVID-19. The donor label of this sample is uncertain. V and J are TRBV4-1 and TRBJ2-3, with 10 bases that match TRBD2. CDR3 nucleotide sequence: TGCGCCAGCAGCCAATCCCGGACTAGCGGCCCCTTGGATACGCAGTATTTT. Translated: CASSQSRTSGPLDTQYF.